Below, 28 T cell receptor beta chains from the same sample are listed, as sequenced in a study of blood T cell repertoires in COVID-19 (TCRdb year 2020). The method behind the library was the immunoSEQ multiplex PCR assay. The immuneACCESS repertoire file appears here via TCRdb, limited to in-frame rearrangements. These files lack a portion of the clones; in checked studies, under half of the deficit traces to unresolved V genes, and the cause of the others is not known. For this sample the table gives roughly 190,000 clones, of which 65% to 80% were detected only once. The ten largest account for 9.5% to 15% of the sample. The source material was peripheral blood. These receptors all stem from a woman in her forties or fifties with acute or convalescent COVID-19.

This chain connects TRBV7-9 to TRBJ1-4, with unresolved D. The V end lost 1 base, the J end lost 3 bases, and 9 bases lay between the germline ends. The CDR3 has 15 residues. CDR1 and CDR2 from the germline V gene are SEHNR and FQNEAQ (reference sequence). The CDR3 coding sequence is TGTGCCAGCAGCTTAGTGGGCGCGTCTAATGAAAAACTGTTTTTT. Translation: CASSLVGASNEKLFF.

The chain carries TRBV5-8 and TRBJ2-7, with TRBD1 matching 7 bases. V trimming: 7 bases; J trimming: 3 bases; junction bases outside the gene matches: 4. The CDR3 extends over 12 amino acids. Per the germline V gene, CDR1 is SGHTS and CDR2 is YDEGEE. In nucleotides, the CDR3 is TGTGCCAGCCCGACAGGGCTCTACGAGCAGTACTTC. Translation: CASPTGLYEQYF.

The genes are TRBV18 and TRBJ1-6, with D uncertain. The CDR3 loop spans 15 amino acids. V was shortened by 3 bases and J by 8 bases, with 14 bases between the two germline ends. CDR1 and CDR2 from the germline V gene are KGHSH and LQKENI. Here the CDR3 reads CASSPAARPDSPLHF. Written as DNA, the CDR3 is TGTGCCAGCTCACCCGCCGCGAGGCCTGATTCACCCCTCCACTTT.

V gene TRBV7-8 combines with J gene TRBJ1-5; D perhaps matches TRBD1 (5 bases). Germline CDR1 reads SGHVS; CDR2 reads FQNEAQ. The CDR3 is 14 amino acids. The V and J ends lost 7 bases and 0 bases respectively, with 10 bases between them. The CDR3 reads CASTDNYSNQPQHF. The CDR3 DNA reads as TGTGCCAGCACGGACAATTATAGCAATCAGCCCCAGCATTTT.

This chain uses TRBV7-2 with TRBJ2-1, with D possibly TRBD2 on 6 matching bases. Germline V gene sequence: CDR1 SGHTA, CDR2 FQGNSA. Trimming took off 5 bases at V and 0 bases at J, with 11 bases between the two ends. The CDR3 totals 15 residues. CDR3 in DNA: TGTGCCAGCAGCCACCCGGGGGTCTCCTACAATGAGCAGTTCTTC. This sequence encodes CASSHPGVSYNEQFF.

The chain has TRBV9 and TRBJ2-1, with D tentatively TRBD2 (9 bases). The germline gives CDR1 SGDLS, CDR2 YYNGEE. The ends were cut back, 4 bases at V and 6 bases at J, with 20 bases in the middle. The CDR3 is 16 amino acids. This CDR3 is CASSPRGLREGNEQFF. As DNA, the CDR3 is TGTGCCAGCAGCCCCAGGGGGCTGCGGGAGGGCAATGAGCAGTTCTTC.

V usage is TRBV7-2 and J usage is TRBJ1-6, with 8 bases identical to TRBD1. The germline V gene has CDR1 SGHTA and CDR2 FQGNSA. The CDR3 consists of 17 residues. V was pared by 1 base and J by 6 bases, with 8 bases of the junction left unmatched. This CDR3 is CASSLDAPGGINSPLHF. CDR3 nucleotide sequence: TGTGCCAGCAGCTTAGATGCCCCAGGGGGCATTAATTCACCCCTCCACTTT.

The chain uses TRBV5-8 and TRBJ1-2, with TRBD1 matching over 10 bases. From germline, CDR1 is SGHTS and CDR2 YDEGEE. There are 15 residues in the CDR3. V lost 0 bases, J lost 4 bases, and 3 bases stayed unmatched. CDR3 in amino acids: CASSLEDRGTYGYTF. The CDR3 DNA reads as TGTGCCAGCAGCTTGGAGGACAGGGGGACCTATGGCTACACCTTC.

The genes are TRBV18 and TRBJ1-4; D unclear. V lost 0 bases and J lost 7, with 15 bases in between. The CDR3 spans 16 residues. From germline, CDR1 is KGHSH and CDR2 LQKENI. In DNA, the CDR3 is TGTGCCAGCTCACCACCCGGATCGGGAGTGGCTGAAAAACTGTTTTTT. It encodes CASSPPGSGVAEKLFF.

The genes are TRBV24-1 and TRBJ2-4, with a weak D call TRBD2 (5 bases). Germline V gene lookup returns CDR1 KGHDR and CDR2 SFDVKD. The CDR3 consists of 14 residues. V was cut by 4 bases and J by 6 bases, with 12 bases left in between. CDR3 loop: CATSESPGRNIQYF. The CDR3 DNA is TGTGCCACCAGTGAATCTCCGGGGAGAAACATTCAGTACTTC.

This chain links TRBV27 with TRBJ1-1; the match to TRBD1 covers 7 bases. This CDR3 is built from 14 residues. V shed 7 bases and J 3 bases; nucleotides not matched to a gene: 8. Germline CDR1 reads MNHEY; CDR2 reads SMNVEV (reference sequence). The CDR3 here is CASNRQGWDTEAFF. The DNA of the CDR3 is TGTGCCAGCAACCGACAGGGTTGGGACACTGAAGCTTTCTTT.

J is TRBJ1-4 and V is TRBV9; possibly TRBD1 for D (6 bases). Trimming removed 3 bases from V and 8 bases from J, with 23 bases in between. Germline assignment: CDR1 SGDLS and CDR2 YYNGEE. This CDR3 has 17 amino acids. The CDR3 region is CASSAPTGTPHLEKLFF. The CDR3 coding sequence is TGTGCCAGCAGCGCCCCCACCGGGACACCTCATCTCGAAAAACTGTTTTTT.

The chain links TRBV24-1 to TRBJ2-2; possible D gene TRBD2, 6 bases. The V gene's germline CDR1 is KGHDR and CDR2 SFDVKD. The CDR3 totals 16 residues. Trimming pared 1 base from V and 4 bases from J, leaving 12 bases between. The CDR3 here is CATSDLGGARTGELFF. Written as DNA, the CDR3 is TGTGCCACCAGTGATTTAGGAGGGGCGCGCACCGGGGAGCTGTTTTTT.

This CDR3 is CASSYYPQSHYEQYF. The DNA of the CDR3 is TGTGCCAGCAGTTACTACCCCCAGTCTCACTACGAGCAGTACTTC. The chain couples TRBV6-5 to TRBJ2-7; D remains unclear. Per the germline V gene, CDR1 is MNHEY and CDR2 is SVGAGI. Deletions cut 1 base from V and 3 bases from J, with 13 bases between. The CDR3 is made up of 15 amino acids.

V usage is TRBV9 and J usage is TRBJ1-6; 9 bases are a match to TRBD1. The length of the CDR3 is 15 residues. Germline loops: CDR1 SGDLS, CDR2 YYNGEE. The V and J ends lost 3 bases and 10 bases, in that order; junction bases with no gene match: 8. This chain's CDR3 is CASSAAGQGGSPLHF. CDR3 DNA sequence: TGTGCCAGCAGCGCCGCGGGACAGGGAGGATCACCCCTCCACTTT.

Notes on this clone: The sample contains more than one DNA sequence encoding this CDR3. This chain links TRBV11-3 with TRBJ2-7; TRBD1 agrees at 10 bases. This CDR3 comprises 14 residues. Per germline, CDR1 SGHNT and CDR2 YENEEA. The V and J ends lost 2 bases and 4 bases, in that order; junction bases with no gene match: 2. In DNA, the CDR3 is TGTGCCAGCAGCTTAAGACAGGGGGCTTACGAGCAGTACTTC. This encodes CASSLRQGAYEQYF.

This clone was detected only once. The chain carries TRBV19 and TRBJ1-6; maybe TRBD1 (6 bases). V dropped 5 bases and J dropped 8 bases, with 16 bases sitting between them. Germline V gives CDR1 LNHDA, CDR2 SQIVND (reference sequence). This CDR3 contains 15 residues. The CDR3 spells CASSFGGAADSPLHF. DNA for the CDR3: TGTGCCAGTAGTTTCGGGGGGGCCGCGGATTCACCCCTCCACTTT. Supplemented by reference TRBV19 and TRBJ1-6, the full variable domain reads DGGITQSPKYLFRKEGQNVTLSCEQNLNHDAMYWYRQDPGQGLRLIYYSQIVNDFQKGDIAEGYSVSREKKESFPLTVTSAQKNPTAFYLCASSFGGAADSPLHFGNGTRLTVT.

This rearrangement joins TRBV5-1 to TRBJ2-3; 9 positions agree with TRBD2. Germline loops: CDR1 SGHRS, CDR2 YFSETQ. The CDR3 consists of 15 residues. J was trimmed by 5 bases and V by 5 bases; bases with no gene match: 9. The CDR3 is CASSRLAGVGDTQYF. DNA of the CDR3: TGCGCCAGCAGTAGGTTAGCGGGAGTAGGAGATACGCAGTATTTT.

This clone was detected once. The rearrangement links TRBV2 to TRBJ2-2, with 11 bases matching TRBD2. This CDR3 has 15 amino acids. V dropped 8 bases and J dropped 7; count of bases not matched to a gene: 9. CDR1 and CDR2 (germline): SNHLY, FYNNEI. The CDR3 protein is CASGERLAGSGELFF. The CDR3, as DNA: TGTGCCAGCGGGGAGAGACTAGCGGGAAGCGGGGAGCTGTTTTTT. The full variable domain, in which reference TRBV2 and TRBJ2-2 provide the parts outside the CDR3, is EPEVTQTPSHQVTQMGQEVILRCVPISNHLYFYWYRQILGQKVEFLVSFYNNEISEKSEIFDDQFSVERPDGSNFTLKIRSTKLEDSAMYFCASGERLAGSGELFFGEGSRLTVL.

This clone appeared once. The CDR3 nucleotides read TGCGCCAGCAGTCGACAGGGAAACACCGGGGAGCTGTTTTTT. Protein product: CASSRQGNTGELFF. The chain is built from TRBV23-1 and TRBJ2-2; 7 bases align to TRBD1. TRBV23-1 carries the ORF label, with uncertain function. The CDR3 loop spans 14 amino acids. Trimming took 4 bases from V and 2 from J; bases not matched to a gene: 1.

The rearrangement joins TRBV27 to TRBJ2-3; 10 bases line up with TRBD1. After removal of 5 bases from V and 10 bases from J, the junction contained 3 bases not matched to a gene. The CDR3 runs 12 residues. The V gene's germline CDR1 is MNHEY and CDR2 SMNVEV (reference sequence). The CDR3 sequence: CASSGGQGSQYF. CDR3 DNA sequence: TGTGCCAGCAGTGGGGGACAGGGGTCGCAGTATTTT.

This chain uses TRBV6-5 with TRBJ1-1; 7 bases agree with TRBD1. The CDR3 contains 15 residues. CDR1 and CDR2 from the germline V gene are MNHEY and SVGAGI. V trimming: 8 bases; J trimming: 0 bases; junction bases outside the gene matches: 9. The DNA of the CDR3 is TGTGCCAGCTTCCCGACAGGGCCACTGAACACTGAAGCTTTCTTT. Residues: CASFPTGPLNTEAFF.

This clone turned up a few times. The chain is built from TRBV7-2 and TRBJ1-1; D is undetermined. The V gene lost 1 base and the J gene lost 2 bases, with 11 bases spanning the gap. Per the germline V gene, CDR1 is SGHTA and CDR2 is FQGNSA. The CDR3 extends over 15 amino acids. The CDR3 loop reads CASSLVVGTNTEAFF. The CDR3 nucleotides are TGTGCCAGCAGCTTAGTGGTCGGTACCAACACTGAAGCTTTCTTT. The full variable domain, with the rest looked up from reference TRBV7-2 and TRBJ1-1, is GAGVSQSPSNKVTEKGKDVELRCDPISGHTALYWYRQSLGQGLEFLIYFQGNSAPDKSGLPSDRFSAERTGGSVSTLTIQRTQQEDSAVYLCASSLVVGTNTEAFFGQGTRLTVV.

Comment on this clone: Other DNA sequences in the same sample also yield this CDR3. The chain is built from TRBV18 and TRBJ1-2; 7 bases match TRBD1. Germline V CDR1 and CDR2: KGHSH, LQKENI. The V segment lost 6 bases and the J segment 3 bases; nucleotides outside the gene matches: 4. The CDR3 extends over 13 amino acids. This CDR3 reads CASSPTGDYGYTF. The CDR3 DNA reads TGTGCCAGCTCCCCTACAGGGGACTATGGCTACACCTTC.

The chain couples TRBV28 to TRBJ2-1; the match to TRBD2 covers 7 bases. Germline CDR1 and CDR2: MDHEN and SYDVKM. V dropped 4 bases and J dropped 16; count of bases not matched to a gene: 13. CDR3 length: 13 residues. The CDR3 is CASSSYSAGRVFF. In nucleotides, the CDR3 is TGTGCCAGCAGTTCTTACTCAGCGGGGAGGGTCTTCTTC.

This chain links TRBV24-1 with TRBJ2-1, with a possible D match to TRBD2 (6 bases). Trimming shortened V by 9 bases and J by 4 bases, and 18 bases separated the two germline ends. Germline CDR1 KGHDR, CDR2 SFDVKD. This CDR3 has 15 amino acids. The DNA of the CDR3 is TGTGCCACCGCAGAGGGTCGGGAGCCTTACAATGAGCAGTTCTTC. Translation: CATAEGREPYNEQFF.

V usage is TRBV28 and J usage is TRBJ2-7, with 8 bases matching TRBD2. CDR3 length: 14 residues. The V gene's germline CDR1 is MDHEN and CDR2 SYDVKM. V gave up 5 bases and J gave up 0 bases; unmatched junction bases: 3. CDR3 sequence reads: CASSLSGSSYEQYF. In DNA, the CDR3 is TGTGCCAGCAGTCTCAGCGGGAGCTCCTACGAGCAGTACTTC.

The J gene is TRBJ2-1, the V gene TRBV27, with D perhaps matching TRBD2 (7 bases). Germline-derived CDR1 and CDR2 are MNHEY and SMNVEV (reference sequence). Trimming took 1 base from V and 8 from J, leaving 33 bases between them. This CDR3 is 21 amino acids long. The CDR3 DNA reads TGTGCCAGCAGTTTATTTATGTTCGGGGGGCTAGTAGGGAAGGCGGGTGATGAGCAGTTCTTC. This translates into CASSLFMFGGLVGKAGDEQFF.